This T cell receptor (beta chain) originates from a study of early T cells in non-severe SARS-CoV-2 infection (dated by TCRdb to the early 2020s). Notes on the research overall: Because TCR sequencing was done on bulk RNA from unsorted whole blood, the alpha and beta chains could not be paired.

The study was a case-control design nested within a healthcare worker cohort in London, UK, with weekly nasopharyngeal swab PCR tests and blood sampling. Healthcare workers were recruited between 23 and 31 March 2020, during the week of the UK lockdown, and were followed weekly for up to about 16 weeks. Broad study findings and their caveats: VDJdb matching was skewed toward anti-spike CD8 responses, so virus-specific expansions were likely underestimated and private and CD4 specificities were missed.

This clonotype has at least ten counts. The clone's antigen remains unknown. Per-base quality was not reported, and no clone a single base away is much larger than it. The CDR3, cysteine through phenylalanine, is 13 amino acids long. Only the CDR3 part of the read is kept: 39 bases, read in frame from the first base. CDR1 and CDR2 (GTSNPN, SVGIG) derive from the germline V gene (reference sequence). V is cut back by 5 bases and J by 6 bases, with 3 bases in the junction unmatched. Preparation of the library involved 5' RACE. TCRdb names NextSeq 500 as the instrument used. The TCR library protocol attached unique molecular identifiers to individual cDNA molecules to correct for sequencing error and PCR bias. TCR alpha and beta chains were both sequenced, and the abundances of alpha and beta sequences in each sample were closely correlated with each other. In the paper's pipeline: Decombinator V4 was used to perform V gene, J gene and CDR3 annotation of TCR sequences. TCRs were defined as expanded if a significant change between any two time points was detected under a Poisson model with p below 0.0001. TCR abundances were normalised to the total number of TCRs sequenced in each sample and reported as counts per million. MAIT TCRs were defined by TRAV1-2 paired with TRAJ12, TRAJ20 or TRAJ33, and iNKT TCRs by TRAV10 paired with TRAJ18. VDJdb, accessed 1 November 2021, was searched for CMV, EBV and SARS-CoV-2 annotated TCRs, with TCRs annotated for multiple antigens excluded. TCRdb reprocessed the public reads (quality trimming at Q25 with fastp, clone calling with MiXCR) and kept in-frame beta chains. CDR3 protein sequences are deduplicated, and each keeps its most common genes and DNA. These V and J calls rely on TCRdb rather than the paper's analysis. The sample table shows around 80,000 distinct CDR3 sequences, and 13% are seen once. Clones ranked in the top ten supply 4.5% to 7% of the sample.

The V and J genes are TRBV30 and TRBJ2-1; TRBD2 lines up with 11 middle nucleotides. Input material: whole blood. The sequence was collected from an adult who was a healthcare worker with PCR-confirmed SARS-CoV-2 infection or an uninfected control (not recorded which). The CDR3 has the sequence CAWGTSGANEQFF. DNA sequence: TGTGCCTGGGGGACTAGCGGAGCCAATGAGCAGTTCTTC.